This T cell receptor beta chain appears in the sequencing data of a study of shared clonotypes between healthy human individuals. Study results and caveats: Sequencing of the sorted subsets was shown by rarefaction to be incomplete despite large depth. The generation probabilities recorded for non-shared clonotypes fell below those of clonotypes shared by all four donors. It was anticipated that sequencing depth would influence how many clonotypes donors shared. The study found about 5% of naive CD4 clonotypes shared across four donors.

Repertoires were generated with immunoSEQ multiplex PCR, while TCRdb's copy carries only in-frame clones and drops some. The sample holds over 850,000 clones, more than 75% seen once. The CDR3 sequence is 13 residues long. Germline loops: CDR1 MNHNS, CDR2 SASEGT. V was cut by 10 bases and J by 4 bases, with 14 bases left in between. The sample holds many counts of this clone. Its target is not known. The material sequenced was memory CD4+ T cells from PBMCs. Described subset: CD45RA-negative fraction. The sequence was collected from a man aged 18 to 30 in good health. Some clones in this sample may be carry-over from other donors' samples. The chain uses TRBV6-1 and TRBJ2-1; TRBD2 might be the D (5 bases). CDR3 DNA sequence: TGTGCCATTTGGGGAGAGCCTTACAATGAGCAGTTCTTC. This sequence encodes CAIWGEPYNEQFF.